One sample yielded the 3 T cell receptor beta chains listed below, sequenced in a study of cytomegalovirus exposure and HLA in healthy donors. 13 Jbeta primers and 60 Vbeta primers were used for the PCR. Clones were sequenced by immunoSEQ multiplex PCR, and TCRdb holds only the in-frame ones, with some missing. The sample shows around 180,000 clones, about 78% of them seen only once. Sequenced material: PBMCs. These receptors were collected from a man aged 55 to 69 in good health and CMV-seronegative.

This clone has only a few counts. The CDR3 loop reads CASSDFAGTTDTQYF. CDR3 nucleotides: TGTGCCAGCAGTGACTTTGCGGGGACCACAGATACGCAGTATTTT. The chain has TRBV6-4 and TRBJ2-3; D perhaps matches TRBD2 (6 bases). Trimming cost V 1 base and J 2 bases, with 10 bases left between them. The CDR3 length is 15 residues. The germline V gene has CDR1 MRHNA and CDR2 SNTAGT.

The chain links TRBV7-9 to TRBJ2-1; 12 bases align to TRBD2. V was pared by 7 bases and J by 5 bases, with 6 bases of the junction left unmatched. The CDR3 is made up of 15 amino acids. Germline V gene data show CDR1 as SEHNR and CDR2 as FQNEAQ (reference sequence). The CDR3 bases are TGTGCCAGCACCCTAAGACTAGCGGGGGACAATGAGCAGTTCTTC. This encodes CASTLRLAGDNEQFF.

The chain links TRBV6-4 to TRBJ2-3, with D perhaps matching TRBD1 (5 bases). The CDR3 runs 15 residues. Per germline, CDR1 MRHNA and CDR2 SNTAGT. The V and J ends lost 3 bases and 0 bases respectively, with 10 bases between them. CDR3 region: CASSEIGASTDTQYF. The CDR3, as DNA: TGTGCCAGCAGTGAGATAGGGGCTAGCACAGATACGCAGTATTTT.